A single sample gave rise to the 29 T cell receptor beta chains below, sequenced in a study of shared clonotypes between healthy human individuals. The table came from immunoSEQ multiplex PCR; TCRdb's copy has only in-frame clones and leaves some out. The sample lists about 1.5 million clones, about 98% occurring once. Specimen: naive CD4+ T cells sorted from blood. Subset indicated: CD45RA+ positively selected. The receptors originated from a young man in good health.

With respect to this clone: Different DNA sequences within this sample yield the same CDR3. This CDR3 is CASSIATTDTQYF. For the CDR3, the DNA is TGTGCCAGTAGTATTGCTACCACAGATACGCAGTATTTT. The genes are TRBV19 and TRBJ2-3, with D unclear. Germline loops: CDR1 LNHDA, CDR2 SQIVND (reference sequence). This CDR3 has 13 residues. Trimming left V 3 bases short and J 2 bases short, with 6 bases between.

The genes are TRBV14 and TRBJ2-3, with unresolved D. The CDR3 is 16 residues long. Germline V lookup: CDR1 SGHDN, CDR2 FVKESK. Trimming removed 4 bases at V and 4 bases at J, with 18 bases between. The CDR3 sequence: CASSPGVPRAADTQYF. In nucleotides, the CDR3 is TGTGCCAGCAGCCCTGGGGTTCCCCGGGCAGCAGATACGCAGTATTTT.

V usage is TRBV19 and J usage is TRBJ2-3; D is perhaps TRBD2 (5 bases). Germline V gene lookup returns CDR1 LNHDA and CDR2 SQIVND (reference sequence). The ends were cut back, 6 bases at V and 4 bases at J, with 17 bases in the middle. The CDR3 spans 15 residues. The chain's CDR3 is CASSTAGVGSDTQYF. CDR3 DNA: TGTGCCAGTAGCACGGCCGGGGTAGGGTCAGATACGCAGTATTTT. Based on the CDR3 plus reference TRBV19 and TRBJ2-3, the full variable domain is DGGITQSPKYLFRKEGQNVTLSCEQNLNHDAMYWYRQDPGQGLRLIYYSQIVNDFQKGDIAEGYSVSREKKESFPLTVTSAQKNPTAFYLCASSTAGVGSDTQYFGPGTRLTVL.

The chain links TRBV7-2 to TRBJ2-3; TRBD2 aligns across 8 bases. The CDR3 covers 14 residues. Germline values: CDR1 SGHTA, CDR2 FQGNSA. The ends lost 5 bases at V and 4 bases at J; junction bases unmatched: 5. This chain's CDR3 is CASSLSGSADTQYF. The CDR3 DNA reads TGTGCCAGCAGCCTGAGCGGGAGTGCAGATACGCAGTATTTT.

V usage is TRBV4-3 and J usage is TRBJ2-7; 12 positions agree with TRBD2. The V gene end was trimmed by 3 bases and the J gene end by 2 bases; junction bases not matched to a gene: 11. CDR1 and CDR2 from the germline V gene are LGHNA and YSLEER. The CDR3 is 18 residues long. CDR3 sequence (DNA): TGCGCCAGCAGCCATCAACCGGGACTAGCGGGTCCGCCCTACGAGCAGTACTTC. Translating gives CASSHQPGLAGPPYEQYF.

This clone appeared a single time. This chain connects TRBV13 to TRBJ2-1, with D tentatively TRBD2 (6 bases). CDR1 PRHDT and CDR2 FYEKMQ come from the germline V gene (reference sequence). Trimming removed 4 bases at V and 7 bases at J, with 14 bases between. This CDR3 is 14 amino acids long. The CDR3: CASSSRDLRNEQFF. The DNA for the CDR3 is TGTGCCAGCAGCTCCCGGGACTTACGGAATGAGCAGTTCTTC.

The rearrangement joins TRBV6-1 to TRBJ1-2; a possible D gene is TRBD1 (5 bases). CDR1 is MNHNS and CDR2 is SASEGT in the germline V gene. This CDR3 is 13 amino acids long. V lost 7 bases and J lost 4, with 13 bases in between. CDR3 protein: CASISGRGYGYTF. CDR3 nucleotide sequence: TGTGCCAGCATTTCAGGGCGGGGCTATGGCTACACCTTC.

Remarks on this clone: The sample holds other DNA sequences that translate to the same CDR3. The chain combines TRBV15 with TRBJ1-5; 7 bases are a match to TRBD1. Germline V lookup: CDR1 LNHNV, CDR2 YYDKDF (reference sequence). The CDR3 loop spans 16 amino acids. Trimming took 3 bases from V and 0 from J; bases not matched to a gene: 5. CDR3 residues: CATSRGDRDSNQPQHF. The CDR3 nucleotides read TGTGCCACCAGCAGGGGCGACAGGGATAGCAATCAGCCCCAGCATTTT.

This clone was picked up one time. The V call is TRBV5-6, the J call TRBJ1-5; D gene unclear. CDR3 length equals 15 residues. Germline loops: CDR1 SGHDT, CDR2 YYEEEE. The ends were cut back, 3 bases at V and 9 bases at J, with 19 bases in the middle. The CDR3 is CASSSFVAGKTPQHF. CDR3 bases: TGTGCCAGCAGCTCCTTCGTGGCAGGAAAGACGCCCCAGCATTTT.

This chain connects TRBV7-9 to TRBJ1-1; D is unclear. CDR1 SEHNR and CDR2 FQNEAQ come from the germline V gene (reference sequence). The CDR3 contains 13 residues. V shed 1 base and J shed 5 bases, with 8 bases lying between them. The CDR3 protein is CASSLGRATEAFF. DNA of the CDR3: TGTGCCAGCAGCTTAGGTCGGGCAACTGAAGCTTTCTTT.

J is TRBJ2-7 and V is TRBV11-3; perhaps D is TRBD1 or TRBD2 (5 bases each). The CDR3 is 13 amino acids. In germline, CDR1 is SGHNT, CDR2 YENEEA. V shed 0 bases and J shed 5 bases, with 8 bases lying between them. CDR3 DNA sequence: TGTGCCAGCAGCTTAGACAGGGACCACGAGCAGTACTTC. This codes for CASSLDRDHEQYF. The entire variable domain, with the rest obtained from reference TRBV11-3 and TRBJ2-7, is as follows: EAGVVQSPRYKIIEKKQPVAFWCNPISGHNTLYWYLQNLGQGPELLIRYENEEAVDDSQLPKDRFSAERLKGVDSTLKIQPAELGDSAVYLCASSLDRDHEQYFGPGTRLTVT.

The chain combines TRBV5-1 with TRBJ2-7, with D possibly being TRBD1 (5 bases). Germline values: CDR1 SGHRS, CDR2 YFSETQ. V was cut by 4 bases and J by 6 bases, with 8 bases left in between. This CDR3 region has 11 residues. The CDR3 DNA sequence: TGCGCCAGCAGCCAGGGTTCCGAGCAGTACTTC. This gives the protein CASSQGSEQYF.

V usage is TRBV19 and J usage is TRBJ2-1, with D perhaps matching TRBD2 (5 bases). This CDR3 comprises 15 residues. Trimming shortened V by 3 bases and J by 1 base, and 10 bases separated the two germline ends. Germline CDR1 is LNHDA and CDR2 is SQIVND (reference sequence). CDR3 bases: TGTGCCAGTAGTATTCTAAGCGGATCCTACAATGAGCAGTTCTTC. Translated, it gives CASSILSGSYNEQFF.

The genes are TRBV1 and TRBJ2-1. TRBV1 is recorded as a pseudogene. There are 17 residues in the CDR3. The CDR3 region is CTSSQATGGDSYNEQFF. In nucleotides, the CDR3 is TGCACCAGCAGCCAAGCCACAGGAGGAGACTCCTACAATGAGCAGTTCTTC.

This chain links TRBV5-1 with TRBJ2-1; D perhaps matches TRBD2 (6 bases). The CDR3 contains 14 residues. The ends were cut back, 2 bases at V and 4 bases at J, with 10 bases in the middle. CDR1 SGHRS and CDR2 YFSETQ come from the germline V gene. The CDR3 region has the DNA TGCGCCAGCAGCTTCGGGGGAACTTACAATGAGCAGTTCTTC. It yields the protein CASSFGGTYNEQFF.

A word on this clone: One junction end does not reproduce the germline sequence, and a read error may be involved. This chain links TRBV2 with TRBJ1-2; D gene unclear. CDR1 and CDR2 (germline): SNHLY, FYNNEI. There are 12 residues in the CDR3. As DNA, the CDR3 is TGTGCCAGCAGTGAAGCGGTTCCCTGGGTGTGGTTC. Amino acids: CASSEAVPWVWF.

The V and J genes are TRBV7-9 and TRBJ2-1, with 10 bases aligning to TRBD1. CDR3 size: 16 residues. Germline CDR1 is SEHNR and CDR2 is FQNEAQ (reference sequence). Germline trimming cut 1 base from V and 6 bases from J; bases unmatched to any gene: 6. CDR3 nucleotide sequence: TGTGCCAGCAGCTTAGTAGGGGACAGGGGAGTCAATGAGCAGTTCTTC. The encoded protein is CASSLVGDRGVNEQFF.

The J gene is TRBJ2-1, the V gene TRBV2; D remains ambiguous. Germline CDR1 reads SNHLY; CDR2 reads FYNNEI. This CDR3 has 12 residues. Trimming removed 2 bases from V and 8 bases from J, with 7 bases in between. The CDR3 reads CASSELGYEQFF. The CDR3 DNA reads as TGTGCCAGCAGTGAACTCGGATATGAGCAGTTCTTC.

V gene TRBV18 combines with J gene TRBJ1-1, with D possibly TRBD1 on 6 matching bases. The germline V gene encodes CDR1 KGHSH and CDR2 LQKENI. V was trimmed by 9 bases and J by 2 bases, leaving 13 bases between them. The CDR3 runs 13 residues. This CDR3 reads CASDRPPNTEAFF. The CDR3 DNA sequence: TGTGCCAGTGACAGGCCACCAAACACTGAAGCTTTCTTT.

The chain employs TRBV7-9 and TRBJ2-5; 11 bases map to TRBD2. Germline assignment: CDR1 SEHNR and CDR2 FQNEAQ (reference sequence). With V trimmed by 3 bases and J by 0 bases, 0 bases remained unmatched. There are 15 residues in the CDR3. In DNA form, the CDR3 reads TGTGCCAGCAGCTTGACTAGCGGGGACCAAGAGACCCAGTACTTC. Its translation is CASSLTSGDQETQYF.

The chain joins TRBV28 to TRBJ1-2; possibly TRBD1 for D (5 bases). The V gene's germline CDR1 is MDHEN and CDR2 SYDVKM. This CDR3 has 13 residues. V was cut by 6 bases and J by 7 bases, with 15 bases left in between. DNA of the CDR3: TGTGCCAGCAGCCAGACAGTTAGGTTTGGCTACACCTTC. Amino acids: CASSQTVRFGYTF.

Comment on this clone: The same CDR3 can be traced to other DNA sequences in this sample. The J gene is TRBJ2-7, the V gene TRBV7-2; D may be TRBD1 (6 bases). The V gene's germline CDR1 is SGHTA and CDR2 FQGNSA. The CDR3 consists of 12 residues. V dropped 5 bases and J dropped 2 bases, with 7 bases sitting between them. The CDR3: CASSPGAYEQYF. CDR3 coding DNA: TGTGCCAGCAGCCCAGGGGCCTACGAGCAGTACTTC.

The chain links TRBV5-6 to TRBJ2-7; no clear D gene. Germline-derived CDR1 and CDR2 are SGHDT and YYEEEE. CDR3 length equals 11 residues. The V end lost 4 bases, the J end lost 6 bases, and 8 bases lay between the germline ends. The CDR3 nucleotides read TGTGCCAGCAGCAGCAGTCGCGAGCAGTACTTC. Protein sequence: CASSSSREQYF.

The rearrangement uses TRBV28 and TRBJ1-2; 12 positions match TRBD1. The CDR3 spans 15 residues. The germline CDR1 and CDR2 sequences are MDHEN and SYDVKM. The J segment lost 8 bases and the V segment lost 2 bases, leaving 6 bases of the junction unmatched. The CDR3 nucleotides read TGTGCCAGCAGTTTAAGGGACAGGGGGCGCTACGGCTACACCTTC. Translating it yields CASSLRDRGRYGYTF.

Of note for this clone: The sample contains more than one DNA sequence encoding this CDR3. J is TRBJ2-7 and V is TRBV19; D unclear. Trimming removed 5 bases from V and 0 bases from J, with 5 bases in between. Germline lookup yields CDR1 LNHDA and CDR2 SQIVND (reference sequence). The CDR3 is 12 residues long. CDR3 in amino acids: CASSSPSYEQYF. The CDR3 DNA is TGTGCCAGTAGTTCCCCCTCCTACGAGCAGTACTTC.

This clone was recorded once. The CDR3 protein is CASSVRREGLETQYF. The CDR3 coding sequence is TGTGCCAGCAGCGTTCGTCGGGAGGGCCTGGAGACCCAGTACTTC. The chain carries TRBV9 and TRBJ2-5; TRBD2 matches at 8 bases. V was clipped by 2 bases and J by 5 bases; unmatched bases: 8. CDR3 length: 15 amino acids. The germline CDR1 and CDR2 sequences are SGDLS and YYNGEE.

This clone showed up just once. For the CDR3, the DNA is TGTGCCAGCACCCGCCCGGAGAGGCGTACCTACGAGCAGTACTTC. Translating gives CASTRPERRTYEQYF. The genes are TRBV7-2 and TRBJ2-7; unclear D gene. The V gene lost 7 bases and the J gene lost 2 bases, with 18 bases spanning the gap. Germline values: CDR1 SGHTA, CDR2 FQGNSA. The CDR3 sequence is 15 residues long.

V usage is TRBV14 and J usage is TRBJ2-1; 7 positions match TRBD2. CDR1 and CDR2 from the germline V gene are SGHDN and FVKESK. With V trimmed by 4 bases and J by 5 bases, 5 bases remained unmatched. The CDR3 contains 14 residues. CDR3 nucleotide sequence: TGTGCCAGCAGCCCCGGGACTACCCACAATGAGCAGTTCTTC. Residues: CASSPGTTHNEQFF.

The DNA for the CDR3 is TGTGCCAGCAGGGGGGAGGTCGAGCAGTACTTC. Its translation: CASRGEVEQYF. The V and J genes are TRBV2 and TRBJ2-7; maybe TRBD2 (6 bases). This CDR3 has 11 amino acids. V gave up 6 bases and J gave up 6 bases, with 9 bases separating them. Germline CDR1 and CDR2: SNHLY and FYNNEI. Together with reference TRBV2 and TRBJ2-7, the CDR3 gives the full variable domain: EPEVTQTPSHQVTQMGQEVILRCVPISNHLYFYWYRQILGQKVEFLVSFYNNEISEKSEIFDDQFSVERPDGSNFTLKIRSTKLEDSAMYFCASRGEVEQYFGPGTRLTVT.